Reported below is one T cell receptor beta chain. What it binds is not known. The junction does not match germline at one end; this may be a read error. Germline values: CDR1 MGHRA, CDR2 YSYEKL. The CDR3 contains 13 residues. TCRbeta libraries were built with three rounds of nested PCR, modified from ARM-PCR. In TCRdb, the multiplex PCR reads were re-called with MiXCR into one record per CDR3 protein. The profile covers some 93,000 distinct CDR3 sequences, with about 70% appearing a single time and roughly 18% taken by the ten largest. This entry belongs to a study of tumor and adjacent non-tumor tissue in lung cancer. Study overall: Samples averaged around 4 million productive TCRbeta reads each. Study outcomes and limitations: Top 100 clones took a larger repertoire share in normal lung. Significantly higher TCR diversity was found in tumor than normal lung.

No cell sorting was done before RNA was extracted from the tissue. This chain connects TRBV4-1 to TRBJ1-2; possibly TRBD1 for D (5 bases). This receptor was taken from a man between 60 and 75 years old with non-small cell lung cancer. Sequenced: lung tumor tissue. The CDR3, as DNA: TGCGCAAGCAGCCACCCGGGACGATATGGCTACAGCTTC. Translation: CASSHPGRYGYSF.